The next 8 T cell receptor beta chains were all read from a single sample in a study of T cell clonality in common variable immunodeficiency. Study-wide findings and caveats: Reportedly, TCR beta sequences from common variable immunodeficiency showed fewer deletions and N-nucleotide insertions.

Measured with immunoSEQ multiplex PCR; TCRdb has only the in-frame clones, and not every one. Listed here are 20,000 to 25,000 clones without any singletons, the top ten holding 2% to 2.5%. Which antigens these TCRs recognize remains unknown. The sequenced material came from peripheral blood mononuclear cells. The receptors originated from a human donor with common variable immunodeficiency.

This clone was detected many times. The read terminates 3 residues before the CDR3 end, so the remaining end is supplied by the germline J gene. The chain carries TRBV11-2 and TRBJ2-3; 8 bases line up with TRBD2. Germline V CDR1 and CDR2: SGHAT, FQNNGV. The junction had 10 bases not matched to a gene; V was cut back by 6 bases and J by 5 bases. The CDR3 covers 15 residues. Incomplete CDR3 DNA: TGTGCCAGCAGTCTCGGGGGGGCCAGGGGAGATACG. Protein sequence: CASSLGGARGDT. The CDR3 in full is CASSLGGARGDTQYF.

This clone was counted at least ten times. With the read ending 3 residues before the CDR3 end, the germline J gene is used to fill in that end. This chain joins TRBV20-1 and TRBJ2-7; D possibly corresponds to TRBD1 (7 bases). The CDR3 is 13 residues long. Trimming left V 3 bases short and J 4 bases short, with 13 bases between. Germline values: CDR1 DFQATT, CDR2 SNEGSKA (reference sequence). This chain's CDR3 is CSASLQGGYEQYF. The part of the CDR3 DNA that was read is TGCAGTGCTAGCCTCCAGGGGGGATACGAG.

This clone appeared many times. The DNA read from the CDR3 is TGTGCCAGCAGCTCGGCCTCGGGGTCGAATACG. This translates into CASSSASGSNT. The whole CDR3 sequence is CASSSASGSNTQYF. The chain combines TRBV7-9 with TRBJ2-3, with D perhaps TRBD2 (5 bases). The read terminates 3 residues ahead of where the CDR3 ends, so the germline J gene completes it. Germline CDR1 SEHNR, CDR2 FQNEAQ (reference sequence). CDR3 size: 14 residues. V was trimmed by 4 bases and J by 7 bases, leaving 15 bases between them.

This clone was counted ten times or more. With the read ending 3 residues before the CDR3 end, the germline J gene is used to fill in that end. The V call is TRBV6-1, the J call TRBJ1-2; 11 bases agree with TRBD1. This CDR3 has 14 residues. Trimming at V came to 4 bases and at J to 4 bases, leaving 2 bases not matched to a gene. Per the germline V gene, CDR1 is MNHNS and CDR2 is SASEGT. CDR3 residues: CASSAGQGVYGYTF. The CDR3 bases that were read are TGTGCCAGCAGTGCGGGACAGGGGGTCTATGGC.

By share of the sample, this clone is medium-sized. The observed sequence ends 3 residues before the CDR3 terminus, with the missing tail filled in from the germline J gene. This rearrangement joins TRBV18 to TRBJ1-2; D unclear. CDR3 size: 13 residues. The germline V and J ends were trimmed by 3 bases and 4 bases, with 9 bases remaining between them. CDR1 is KGHSH and CDR2 is LQKENI in the germline V gene. The covered CDR3 bases are TGTGCCAGCTCACCGGGCCAGAGCTATGGC. This codes for CASSPGQSYG. The full CDR3 protein reads CASSPGQSYGYTF.

This clone showed up many times. The CDR3 extends 3 residues past the end of the read, so its final part is completed from the germline J gene. The rearrangement links TRBV6-4 to TRBJ2-3, with D tentatively TRBD1 (6 bases). The CDR3 extends over 14 amino acids. Trimming cost V 6 bases and J 6 bases, with 16 bases left between them. CDR1 and CDR2 (germline): MRHNA, SNTAGT. The DNA read from the CDR3 is TGTGCCAGCAGCGAAACAGGGATCGCGGATACG. This encodes CASSETGIADT. The CDR3, in full, reads CASSETGIADTQYF.

This clone was seen at least ten times. The read terminates 3 residues ahead of where the CDR3 ends, so the germline J gene completes it. This chain links TRBV20-1 with TRBJ2-7, with 8 positions matching TRBD1. Per germline, CDR1 DFQATT and CDR2 SNEGSKA (reference sequence). The CDR3 contains 15 residues. V lost 2 bases, J lost 2 bases, and 8 bases stayed unmatched. The covered CDR3 bases are TGCAGTGCTAGACCCCTCGGGACAGGCACCTACGAG. Translating gives CSARPLGTGTYE. The whole CDR3 reads CSARPLGTGTYEQYF.

This clone was detected many times. The read finishes 3 residues shy of the CDR3 end, and the germline J gene is used to complete it. The V and J genes are TRBV19 and TRBJ1-1; 7 nucleotides line up with TRBD1. Germline V gives CDR1 LNHDA, CDR2 SQIVND (reference sequence). With V trimmed by 3 bases and J by 5 bases, 6 bases remained unmatched. The CDR3 loop spans 14 amino acids. The CDR3 protein is CASSIRQGGTEAFF. CDR3 bases read: TGTGCCAGTAGTATTCGACAGGGAGGTACTGAA.